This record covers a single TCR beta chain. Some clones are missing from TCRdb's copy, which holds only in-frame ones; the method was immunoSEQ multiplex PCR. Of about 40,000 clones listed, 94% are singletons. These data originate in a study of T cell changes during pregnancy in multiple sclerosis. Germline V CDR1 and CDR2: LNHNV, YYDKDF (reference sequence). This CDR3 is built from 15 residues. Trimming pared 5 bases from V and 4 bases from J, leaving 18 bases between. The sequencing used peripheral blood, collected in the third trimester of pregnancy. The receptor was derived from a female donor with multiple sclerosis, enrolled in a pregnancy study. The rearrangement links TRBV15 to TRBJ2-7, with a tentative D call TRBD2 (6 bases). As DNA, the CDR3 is TGTGCCACCAGCGACGTAAGGACTACGTTATACGAGCAGTACTTC. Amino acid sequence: CATSDVRTTLYEQYF.